This T cell receptor beta chain was sequenced in a study of identical twins (TCRdb year 2016). In the study overall: The study deep-sequenced TCR alpha and beta repertoires from monozygotic twins, unrelated adults of various ages and cord blood to test whether fetal clonotypes persist. To rule out contamination, replicate twin experiments were performed at different times with different library preparation protocols. The investigation overall reported the following: Because the same donors could not be followed over many years, conclusions were based on cross-sectional statistical analysis. Compared with coincidental sharing between unrelated individuals, an excess of low generation-probability sequences was observed among out-of-frame TCR alpha sequences shared between twins. Excess twin sharing in beta out-of-frame sequences was weaker because fewer shared sequences lowered the signal-to-noise ratio. Out-of-frame TCR alpha sharing in monozygotic twins was systematically underestimated by recombination models, whereas sharing between unrelated individuals was in agreement with the recombination models. Invariant T cells such as MAIT and iNKT could partly confound zero-insertion analyses, although diverse VJ usage argued against such confounding for most clonotypes. Fewer insertions were carried by abundant cord blood beta clonotypes; a weaker similar trend was observed in young adult naive repertoires, while no such trend was observed in memory repertoires.

This clonotype has just a few counts. Its antigen is not yet known. No base qualities exist here, and no much larger clone lies one base off it. CDR1 and CDR2 were assigned from the germline V gene as SGHRS and YFSETQ. Germline trimming amounts to 4 bases on V and 6 bases on J, with 15 as the count of junction bases outside the gene matches. From cysteine to phenylalanine, the CDR3 is 17 amino acids long. Solely the CDR3 DNA is kept, with 51 bases framed from the first base. The library was produced with 5' RACE. TCRdb lists the instrument as Illumina HiSeq 2000. Template switching added a universal primer binding site, and the final cDNA carried a unique molecular identifier that allowed TCR cDNA molecules to be counted accurately. Specific primers in the conserved constant-segment region were used to synthesize first-strand cDNA for TCR alpha and beta chains. Each cDNA library was double barcoded, with a SMART-Mk sample barcode plus Illumina barcodes, to control for contamination. Two successive PCR steps introduced TruSeq adapter sequences along with Illumina sample barcodes. Sequencing of the TCR alpha and beta cDNA libraries was done on the Illumina HiSeq platform using custom primers. As for how the authors treated the data: MiGEC was used to process raw reads and extract unique molecular identifiers, and MiXCR was used to find CDR3 positions. Recombination models were inferred per individual with the repgenHMM and IGoR tools using an EM algorithm. Shared clonotype analysis was performed with the tcR package in R, normalizing sharing by the product of cloneset sizes. Out-of-frame nonproductive sequences were analyzed to study raw recombination free of thymic and clonal selection effects. TCRdb reran the public reads through fastp at Q25 and MiXCR, keeping productive beta chains. Each CDR3 protein appears once, grouped with its most common genes and DNA. The V and J calls and clone size are TCRdb's, not the authors'. Recorded for this sample are around 250,000 distinct CDR3 sequences; around 8.3% of them occurred a single time. Clones ranked in the top ten supply about 3% of the sample.

Every donor was a healthy Caucasian. The twin cohort comprised three pairs of female monozygotic twins, all aged roughly 18 to 30 years. Positive isolation kits from Invitrogen were used to isolate CD4+ and CD8+ T cell populations. These same data were also listed under a study on yellow fever vaccine responses in identical twins. The second investigation adds: According to the authors, in identical twins the way T cells responded to vaccination appeared partly convergent and partly personalized. Focusing on identical twins, the study followed the T cell clones that responded to the vaccine, and did so with precision.

The sequence derives from a woman aged 18 to 35 in good health. The sample was CD8+ T cells sorted from blood. This sequence uses TRBV5-1 and TRBJ2-1, and TRBD2 aligns with 8 junction nucleotides. At the DNA level, the sequence is TGCGCCAGCAGCCTCGGGACTAGAAGCGGGAGTAGCAATGAGCAGTTCTTC. Translated, this is CASSLGTRSGSSNEQFF.